What follows describes a single TCR beta chain. Its antigen is not identified. This sample stems from a study of cytomegalovirus exposure and HLA in healthy donors. Study-wide points: Sequencing depth roughly uniform across donors was assumed in presence/absence analyses.

The germline V gene has CDR1 SGHRS and CDR2 YFSETQ. The CDR3 loop spans 16 amino acids. V was pared by 2 bases and J by 2 bases, with 2 bases of the junction left unmatched. Primers included in the PCR were 60 Vbeta and 13 Jbeta primers. The method was immunoSEQ multiplex PCR; TCRdb's version includes in-frame clones alone and lacks a portion of them. Among 150,000 or so clones, about 70% were seen once, and the ten largest hold around 7.2%. Sequenced material: PBMCs. The receptor was isolated from a male donor in good health and CMV-seronegative. The chain couples TRBV5-1 to TRBJ2-2, with TRBD2 identical over 11 bases. CDR3 sequence (DNA): TGCGCCAGCAGCTTACTAGCGGGGGTTAACACCGGGGAGCTGTTTTTT. Amino acid sequence: CASSLLAGVNTGELFF.